This T cell receptor (beta chain) was observed in a study of CD8 T cells in Susac syndrome. Control patients had untreated stable or active relapsing-remitting multiple sclerosis by revised McDonald criteria. Negative isolation yielded CD4+ and CD8+ T cells, and FACS enriched TEMRA cells. An input of about 0.45 to 1 ug of RNA was subjected to reverse transcription using random hexamers. A single record per CDR3 protein comes from TCRdb applying MiXCR to the immunoSEQ multiplex PCR reads. The sample lists over 300,000 distinct CDR3 sequences, 92% occurring once. The CDR3 length is 15 residues. The V gene lost 5 bases and the J gene lost 6 bases, with 18 bases spanning the gap. The germline V gene encodes CDR1 SGHTA and CDR2 FQGTGA.

The V call is TRBV7-3, the J call TRBJ2-3; D may be TRBD2 (7 bases). The TCR comes from a human donor with multiple sclerosis. Source material: CD4+ T cells from PBMCs. The CDR3 here is CASSRSRGGSDTQYF. The CDR3 coding sequence is TGTGCCAGCAGCCGAAGCCGCGGGGGCAGCGATACGCAGTATTTT. Combining the CDR3 with reference TRBV7-3 and TRBJ2-3 gives the whole variable domain GAGVSQTPSNKVTEKGKYVELRCDPISGHTALYWYRQSLGQGPEFLIYFQGTGAADDSGLPNDRFFAVRPEGSVSTLKIQRTERGDSAVYLCASSRSRGGSDTQYFGPGTRLTVL.